One and the same sample provided the 21 T cell receptor beta chains below, sequenced in a study of breast tumors, draining lymph nodes, adjacent tissues. One entry per CDR3 protein results from TCRdb running MiXCR on the multiplex PCR reads. The sample yields some 150,000 distinct CDR3 sequences, about 22% seen once. Breast cancer patients provided tissue from their axillary draining lymph nodes. The specimen was axillary lymph node tissue. These receptors all stem from a female donor with breast cancer. Some clones in this sample may be carry-over from other donors' samples.

The chain links TRBV20-1 to TRBJ2-3; TRBD2 agrees at 10 bases. This CDR3 is built from 17 residues. Looked up from germline, CDR1 is DFQATT and CDR2 is SNEGSKA (reference sequence). J gave up 4 bases and V 3 bases, and 13 bases lay outside the gene matches. The DNA of the CDR3 is TGCAGTGCTAGGGGGGGGCTAGCGGGAGTTCGGTCAGATACGCAGTATTTT. It encodes CSARGGLAGVRSDTQYF.

With respect to this clonotype: The junction differs from germline at one of its ends, possibly a read error. The gene calls are TRBV20-1 and TRBJ2-7, with 7 bases identical to TRBD2. Germline-derived CDR1 and CDR2 are DFQATT and SNEGSKA (reference sequence). The CDR3 has 14 residues. The CDR3 here is CSALVGGSSYKQHF. CDR3 nucleotides: TGCAGTGCCCTAGTGGGCGGGAGCTCCTACAAGCAGCACTTC.

This clonotype showed up many times. This chain joins TRBV14 and TRBJ2-1; 12 positions agree with TRBD2. V was pared by 1 base and J by 6 bases, with 1 base of the junction left unmatched. CDR1 SGHDN and CDR2 FVKESK come from the germline V gene. The CDR3 is made up of 15 amino acids. The CDR3 is CASSQVTSGSNEQFF. The CDR3 DNA is TGTGCCAGCAGCCAAGTGACTAGCGGGAGCAATGAGCAGTTCTTC.

The table lists this clonotype with a few counts. This chain links TRBV18 with TRBJ2-1; 9 positions agree with TRBD2. There are 15 residues in the CDR3. Germline V lookup: CDR1 KGHSH, CDR2 LQKENI. The V gene end was trimmed by 2 bases and the J gene end by 4 bases; junction bases not matched to a gene: 3. In DNA, the CDR3 is TGTGCCAGCTCACCAGGACTAGCGACATACAATGAGCAGTTCTTC. Translating it yields CASSPGLATYNEQFF.

A remark on this clonotype: Given a much more abundant clone one base away, this may be a read error. The chain employs TRBV6-2 or TRBV6-3 and TRBJ2-3, with D perhaps assigned TRBD1 or TRBD2 (5 bases each). Germline assignment: CDR1 MNHEY and CDR2 SVGEGT. The CDR3 loop spans 14 amino acids. V shed 6 bases and J shed 1 base, with 11 bases lying between them. CDR3 loop: CASRTLGGTDTQYF. CDR3 DNA: TGTGCCAGCAGGACACTGGGGGGCACAGATACGCAGTATTTT.

The sample holds many counts of this clonotype. This sequence joins TRBV27 and TRBJ1-6; 7 bases agree with TRBD1. Germline assignment: CDR1 MNHEY and CDR2 SMNVEV (reference sequence). The CDR3 sequence is 17 residues long. J lost 0 bases, V lost 5 bases, and 7 bases had no gene match. Here the CDR3 reads CASSPLTGSSYNSPLHF. In DNA form, the CDR3 reads TGTGCCAGCAGTCCACTGACAGGGAGCTCCTATAATTCACCCCTCCACTTT.

This clonotype was seen a few times. The DNA of the CDR3 is TGTGCCAGCAGTTTGAACGCACGGGAGACCCAGTACTTC. Translated, it gives CASSLNARETQYF. V gene TRBV28 combines with J gene TRBJ2-5; D not certain. The CDR3 spans 13 residues. Germline CDR1 and CDR2: MDHEN and SYDVKM. The V end was cut by 3 bases, the J end by 5 bases, with 10 bases between.

As concerns this clonotype: A clone one base away is much larger, so this may be a read error. V and J are TRBV30 and TRBJ1-2, with D perhaps TRBD1 (6 bases). This CDR3 comprises 13 residues. Trimming cost V 5 bases and J 4 bases, with 14 bases left between them. Germline V gene data show CDR1 as GTSNPN and CDR2 as SVGIG (reference sequence). The DNA for the CDR3 is TGTGCCTGGGGTCCCAGGGGAACCTATGGCTACACCTTC. Translated: CAWGPRGTYGYTF.

This clonotype was detected many times. This CDR3 is CASSLARQGAPLGLYEQYF. The CDR3 DNA reads as TGTGCCAGCAGTTTAGCGAGACAGGGGGCCCCTTTGGGCCTCTACGAGCAGTACTTC. V and J are TRBV12-3 or TRBV12-4 and TRBJ2-7, with 10 bases lining up with TRBD1. CDR3 size: 19 residues. Unmatched junction bases numbered 14, after V lost 0 bases and J lost 3 bases.

Of note for this clonotype: A junction end diverges from the germline sequence, so it may reflect a read error. The chain recombines TRBV12-3 or TRBV12-4 with TRBJ2-1; D might be TRBD2 (5 bases). This CDR3 contains 14 residues. DNA for the CDR3: TGTGCCGGCAGGCAGTACGGGGTAACTAATGAGCAGTTCTTC. It encodes CAGRQYGVTNEQFF.

This CDR3 reads CASSPITSGAYEQYF. For the CDR3, the DNA is TGTGCCAGCAGCCCCATCACTAGCGGAGCCTACGAGCAGTACTTC. The chain combines TRBV7-9 with TRBJ2-7; 8 nucleotides match TRBD2. The germline gives CDR1 SEHNR, CDR2 FQNEAQ (reference sequence). Losses at the gene ends were 5 bases for V and 2 bases for J; bases not matched to a gene: 8. The CDR3 has 15 amino acids.

A word on this clonotype: Being one base from a much bigger clone, this may be a read error. The chain joins TRBV5-4 to TRBJ2-5; TRBD1 matches 8 bases. This CDR3 is built from 14 residues. Looked up from germline, CDR1 is SGHNT and CDR2 is YYREEE (reference sequence). Written as DNA, the CDR3 is TGTGCCAGCAGCAATGGACAGGGTAGGGAGACCCAGCACTTC. It codes for CASSNGQGRETQHF.

Many counts were recorded for this clonotype. The chain employs TRBV5-1 and TRBJ2-3; possibly TRBD1 for D (6 bases). The V gene's germline CDR1 is SGHRS and CDR2 YFSETQ. V dropped 4 bases and J dropped 5 bases, with 17 bases sitting between them. The CDR3 extends over 15 amino acids. CDR3 in DNA: TGCGCCAGCAGCCTGGCCCACAGGGAGAGAGATACGCAGTATTTT. As protein: CASSLAHRERDTQYF. Drawing the rest from reference TRBV5-1 and TRBJ2-3, the complete variable domain is KAGVTQTPRYLIKTRGQQVTLSCSPISGHRSVSWYQQTPGQGLQFLFEYFSETQRNKGNFPGRFSGRQFSNSRSEMNVSTLELGDSALYLCASSLAHRERDTQYFGPGTRLTVL.

This rearrangement joins TRBV6-6 to TRBJ1-4; 11 bases align to TRBD1. V shed 6 bases, J shed 2 bases, and the junction held 8 bases outside the gene matches. CDR3 length equals 17 residues. Per the germline V gene, CDR1 is MNHNY and CDR2 is SVGAGI (reference sequence). CDR3 protein: CASRSPGQGGTNEKLFF. The CDR3 nucleotides read TGTGCCAGCAGGTCACCGGGACAGGGGGGGACTAATGAAAAACTGTTTTTT.

This chain joins TRBV6-1 and TRBJ1-2; the D is unclear. Germline CDR1 and CDR2: MNHNS and SASEGT. The CDR3 totals 15 residues. The V gene lost 1 base and the J gene lost 8 bases, with 17 bases spanning the gap. The CDR3 protein is CASSEGAPGGKGYTF. DNA of the CDR3: TGTGCCAGCAGTGAAGGGGCGCCGGGAGGGAAGGGCTACACCTTC.

This chain connects TRBV15 to TRBJ1-4; 10 nucleotides match TRBD1. Trimming at V came to 3 bases and at J to 8 bases, leaving 3 bases not matched to a gene. The germline CDR1 and CDR2 sequences are LNHNV and YYDKDF (reference sequence). The CDR3 runs to 14 residues. DNA of the CDR3: TGTGCCACCAGCAGGGGGACAGGGGAGGAAAAACTGTTTTTT. It encodes CATSRGTGEEKLFF.

About this clonotype: A much larger clone differs from this one at a single base, so this may be a read error. The gene calls are TRBV14 and TRBJ2-3; TRBD1 matches at 7 bases. The CDR3 runs to 15 residues. Germline CDR1 SGHDN, CDR2 FVKESK. CDR3 coding DNA: TGTGCCAGCAGCCAAGAGACAGGGAAAGCAGATAGGCAGTATTTT. Translating gives CASSQETGKADRQYF.

V gene TRBV18 combines with J gene TRBJ1-4; 10 bases align to TRBD1. This CDR3 comprises 17 residues. Trimming at V came to 2 bases and at J to 5 bases, leaving 8 bases not matched to a gene. Germline V gene lookup returns CDR1 KGHSH and CDR2 LQKENI. In DNA, the CDR3 is TGTGCCAGCTCACCAAACTTCGGGGGACAGGGGAATGAAAAACTGTTTTTT. Translating gives CASSPNFGGQGNEKLFF.

This clonotype was found many times. The chain links TRBV3-1 to TRBJ2-7; TRBD2 matches 10 bases. Trimming cost V 1 base and J 5 bases; bases outside gene matches: 8. Germline V lookup: CDR1 LGHDT, CDR2 YNNKEL (reference sequence). The CDR3 is 16 residues long. CDR3 residues: CASSQGSGRAFDEQYF. The CDR3 DNA follows: TGTGCCAGCAGCCAAGGGAGCGGGAGGGCCTTCGACGAGCAGTACTTC.

This clonotype showed up many times. This rearrangement joins TRBV2 to TRBJ2-1, with unresolved D. This CDR3 contains 15 residues. From germline, CDR1 is SNHLY and CDR2 FYNNEI. Trimming took off 7 bases at V and 3 bases at J, with 16 bases between the two ends. The CDR3 coding sequence is TGTGCCAGCATCAATCAGAATACACTCTACAATGAGCAGTTCTTC. Protein: CASINQNTLYNEQFF.

This clonotype came up many times. This sequence joins TRBV5-1 and TRBJ2-3; TRBD2 matches 7 bases. V gave up 0 bases and J gave up 0 bases; unmatched junction bases: 7. The CDR3 consists of 17 residues. Germline V lookup: CDR1 SGHRS, CDR2 YFSETQ. The chain's CDR3 is CASSLDSTSASTDTQYF. CDR3 DNA: TGCGCCAGCAGCTTGGACTCAACTAGCGCCAGCACAGATACGCAGTATTTT.